The clone carrying this TCR beta chain came up a few times. As yet, its antigen is unknown. Looked up from germline, CDR1 is SGHVS and CDR2 is FQNEAQ. V was clipped by 4 bases and J by 3 bases, with 14 bases between them. CDR3 length equals 15 residues. These data belong to a study of human T cells and chemical hapten exposure. Background on the study: Upper inner arm skin measuring 2 cm by 2 cm received 2% DPC for sensitization. Patches with 0.01% DPC went on the upper back, and the tests were read at 6 days. Regarding the study as a whole: While controls formed fewer of them, expanded TCRs formed significantly more large CDR3 similarity clusters.

Documented time point: patch test 1, 2 weeks after DPC sensitization. Treatment given: therapeutic diphenylcyclopropenone sensitization with weekly scalp DPC. MiXCR, applied by TCRdb to the RACE reads, yields one record per CDR3 protein. The sample lists about 360,000 distinct CDR3 sequences, roughly 6.9% occurring once. The source material was whole blood, sampled in connection with sensitization to the hapten diphenylcyclopropenone (DPC). This receptor was obtained from a woman between 18 and 29 years old with alopecia areata. Some clones in this sample may be carry-over from other donors' samples. V usage is TRBV7-8 and J usage is TRBJ2-3, with D maybe TRBD2 (6 bases). The CDR3 sequence is CASSSGTQRTDTQYF. As DNA, the CDR3 is TGTGCCAGCAGCTCTGGGACTCAGAGAACAGATACGCAGTATTTT.